This T cell receptor beta chain was captured in a study of cytomegalovirus exposure and HLA in healthy donors. CDR3 length equals 18 residues. With V trimmed by 4 bases and J by 0 bases, 4 bases remained unmatched. Germline V gives CDR1 SNHLY, CDR2 FYNNEI. It was with 60 Vbeta and 13 Jbeta primers that the PCR ran. As handled by the study authors: Later, some 75 million unique TCR beta chains were counted in an analysis, and some 11 million of them were shared. Measured with immunoSEQ multiplex PCR; TCRdb has only the in-frame clones, and not every one. The V and J calls and clone size come from that table; D and trimming were worked out from the DNA. The sample totals 100,000 to 150,000 clones; its top ten clones hold approximately 2.6%.

This receptor was taken from a man in his thirties or forties in good health and CMV-seronegative. The specimen was PBMCs. The J gene is TRBJ2-1, the V gene TRBV2; TRBD2 agrees at 15 bases. CDR3 residues: CASSGGLAGGLSYNEQFF. CDR3 bases: TGTGCCAGCAGTGGGGGACTAGCGGGAGGTCTCTCCTACAATGAGCAGTTCTTC.